This T cell receptor beta chain was identified in a study of T-cell reconstitution after alpha-beta-depleted transplantation in children. Molecular barcoding with unique molecular identifiers was used for the TCRbeta library. MiXCR, run by TCRdb on the PCR reads, gives a single entry per CDR3 protein. Found here are around 370,000 distinct CDR3 sequences, 10% of them singletons; the top ten hold around 2.5%. Germline V gene lookup returns CDR1 MNHEY and CDR2 SVGEGT. This CDR3 spans 13 amino acids. V dropped 2 bases and J dropped 2 bases, with 6 bases sitting between them. The clonotype comes from a human donor who donated a stem cell graft to a child with acute lymphoblastic leukemia. The source was PBMCs from the stem cell graft donor, collected from the stem cell graft. V usage is TRBV6-2 or TRBV6-3 and J usage is TRBJ1-2; tentatively, D is TRBD1 (5 bases). Here the CDR3 reads CASSYRDNYGYTF. DNA of the CDR3: TGTGCCAGCAGTTACCGGGACAACTATGGCTACACCTTC.